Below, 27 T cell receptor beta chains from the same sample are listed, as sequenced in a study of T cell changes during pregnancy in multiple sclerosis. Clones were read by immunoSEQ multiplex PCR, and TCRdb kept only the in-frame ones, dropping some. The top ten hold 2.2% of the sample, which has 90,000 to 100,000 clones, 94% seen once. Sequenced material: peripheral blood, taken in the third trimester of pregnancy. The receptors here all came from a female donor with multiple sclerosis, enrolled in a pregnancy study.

The CDR3 reads CASSKGQQGTNYGYTF. CDR3 nucleotides: TGTGCCAGCAGCAAAGGGCAACAGGGTACAAACTATGGCTACACCTTC. The V and J genes are TRBV21-1 and TRBJ1-2; the table's D call of TRBD1 was not tested on the DNA. TRBV21-1 is a known pseudogene. The CDR3 is made up of 16 amino acids.

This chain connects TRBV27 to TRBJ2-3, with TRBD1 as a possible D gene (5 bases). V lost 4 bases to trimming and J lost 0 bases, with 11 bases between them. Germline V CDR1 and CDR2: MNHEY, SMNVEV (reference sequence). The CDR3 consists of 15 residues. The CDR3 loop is CASSWGRYSTDTQYF. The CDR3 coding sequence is TGTGCCAGCAGTTGGGGCCGTTATAGCACAGATACGCAGTATTTT.

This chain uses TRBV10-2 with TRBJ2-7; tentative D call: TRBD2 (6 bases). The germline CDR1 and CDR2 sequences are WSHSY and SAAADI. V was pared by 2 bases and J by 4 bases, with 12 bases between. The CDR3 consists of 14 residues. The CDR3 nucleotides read TGCGCCAGCAGTGAGGGACCCGGGGGATACGAGCAGTACTTC. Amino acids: CASSEGPGGYEQYF.

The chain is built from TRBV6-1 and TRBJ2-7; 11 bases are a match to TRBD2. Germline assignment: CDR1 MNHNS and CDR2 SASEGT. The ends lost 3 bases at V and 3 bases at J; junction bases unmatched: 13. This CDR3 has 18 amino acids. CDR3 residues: CASSEYGLAGQRSYEQYF. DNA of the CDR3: TGTGCCAGCAGTGAGTACGGACTAGCGGGCCAGAGGAGCTACGAGCAGTACTTC.

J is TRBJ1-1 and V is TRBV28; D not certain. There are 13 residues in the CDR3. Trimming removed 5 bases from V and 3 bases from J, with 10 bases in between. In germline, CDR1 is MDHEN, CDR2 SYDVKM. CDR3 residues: CASSLREYTEAFF. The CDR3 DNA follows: TGTGCCAGCAGTCTTAGGGAGTACACTGAAGCTTTCTTT. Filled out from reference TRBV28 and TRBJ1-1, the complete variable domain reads DVKVTQSSRYLVKRTGEKVFLECVQDMDHENMFWYRQDPGLGLRLIYFSYDVKMKEKGDIPEGYSVSREKKERFSLILESASTNQTSMYLCASSLREYTEAFFGQGTRLTVV.

The CDR3 DNA sequence: TGTGCCAGCAGCTTGGTTCCTACAGAGACCCAGTACTTC. Translated, it gives CASSLVPTETQYF. The chain recombines TRBV5-5 with TRBJ2-5, with D unclear. V was cut by 0 bases and J by 4 bases, with 7 bases left in between. CDR1 SGHKS and CDR2 YYEKEE come from the germline V gene (reference sequence). The length of the CDR3 is 13 residues.

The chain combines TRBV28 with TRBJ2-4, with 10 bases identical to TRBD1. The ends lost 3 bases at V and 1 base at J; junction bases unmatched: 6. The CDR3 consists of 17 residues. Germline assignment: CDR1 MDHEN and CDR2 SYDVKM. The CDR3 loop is CASSFPPGQGAKNIQYF. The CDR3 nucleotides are TGTGCCAGCAGTTTCCCACCGGGACAGGGGGCCAAAAACATTCAGTACTTC.

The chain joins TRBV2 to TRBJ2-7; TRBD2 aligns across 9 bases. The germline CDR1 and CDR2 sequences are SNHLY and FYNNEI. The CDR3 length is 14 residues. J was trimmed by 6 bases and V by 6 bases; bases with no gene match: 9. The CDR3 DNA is TGTGCCAGCAGCCCAATAGCGGGAGTAGGCGAGCAGTACTTC. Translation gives CASSPIAGVGEQYF.

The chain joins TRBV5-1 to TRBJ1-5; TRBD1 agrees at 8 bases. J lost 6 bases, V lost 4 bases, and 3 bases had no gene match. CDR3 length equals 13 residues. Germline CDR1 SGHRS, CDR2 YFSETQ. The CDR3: CASSPGGSQPQHF. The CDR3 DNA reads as TGCGCCAGCAGCCCAGGGGGCAGTCAGCCCCAGCATTTT.

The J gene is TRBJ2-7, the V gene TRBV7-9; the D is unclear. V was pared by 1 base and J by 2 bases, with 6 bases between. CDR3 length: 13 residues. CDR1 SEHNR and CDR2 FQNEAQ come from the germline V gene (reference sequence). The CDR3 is CASSLGAPYEQYF. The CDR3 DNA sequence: TGTGCCAGCAGCTTAGGGGCCCCCTACGAGCAGTACTTC.

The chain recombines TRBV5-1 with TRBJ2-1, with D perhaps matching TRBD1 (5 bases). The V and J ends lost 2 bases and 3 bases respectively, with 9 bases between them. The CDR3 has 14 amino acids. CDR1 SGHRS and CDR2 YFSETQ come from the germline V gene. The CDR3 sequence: CASSFGQGYNEQFF. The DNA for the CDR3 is TGCGCCAGCAGCTTCGGACAAGGCTACAATGAGCAGTTCTTC.

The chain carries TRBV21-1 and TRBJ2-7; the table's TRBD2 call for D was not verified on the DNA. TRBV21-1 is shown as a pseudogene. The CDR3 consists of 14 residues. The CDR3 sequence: CASSSRGTPYEQYF. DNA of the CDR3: TGTGCCAGCAGCAGTAGAGGGACTCCCTACGAGCAGTACTTC.

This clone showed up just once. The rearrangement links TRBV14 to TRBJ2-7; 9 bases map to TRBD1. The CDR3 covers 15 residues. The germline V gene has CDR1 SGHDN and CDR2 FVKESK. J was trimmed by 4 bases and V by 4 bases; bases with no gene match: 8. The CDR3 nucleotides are TGTGCCAGCAGCCCTGGGACAGGGTATCCATACGAGCAGTACTTC. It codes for CASSPGTGYPYEQYF.

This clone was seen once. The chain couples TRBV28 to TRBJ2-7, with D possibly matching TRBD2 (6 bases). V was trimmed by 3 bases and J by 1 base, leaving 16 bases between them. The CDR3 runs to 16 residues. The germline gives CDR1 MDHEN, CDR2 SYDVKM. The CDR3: CASSFPAGSGSYEQYF. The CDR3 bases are TGTGCCAGCAGTTTCCCCGCGGGGAGCGGGTCCTACGAGCAGTACTTC.

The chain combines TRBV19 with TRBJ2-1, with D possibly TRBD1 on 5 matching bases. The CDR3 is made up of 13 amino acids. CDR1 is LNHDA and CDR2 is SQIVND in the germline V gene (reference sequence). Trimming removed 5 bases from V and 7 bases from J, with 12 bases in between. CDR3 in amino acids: CASSAQTVNEQFF. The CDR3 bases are TGTGCCAGTAGTGCCCAGACAGTTAATGAGCAGTTCTTC. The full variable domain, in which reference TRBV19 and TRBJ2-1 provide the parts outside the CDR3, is DGGITQSPKYLFRKEGQNVTLSCEQNLNHDAMYWYRQDPGQGLRLIYYSQIVNDFQKGDIAEGYSVSREKKESFPLTVTSAQKNPTAFYLCASSAQTVNEQFFGPGTRLTVL.

CDR3 sequence: CASSQDREKGQPQHF. In DNA, the CDR3 is TGTGCCAGCAGCCAGGACAGGGAAAAAGGGCAGCCCCAGCATTTT. This sequence joins TRBV6-5 and TRBJ1-5, with 8 bases lining up with TRBD1. The CDR3 sequence is 15 residues long. The germline V gene has CDR1 MNHEY and CDR2 SVGAGI. Germline trimming cut 6 bases from V and 7 bases from J; bases unmatched to any gene: 11.

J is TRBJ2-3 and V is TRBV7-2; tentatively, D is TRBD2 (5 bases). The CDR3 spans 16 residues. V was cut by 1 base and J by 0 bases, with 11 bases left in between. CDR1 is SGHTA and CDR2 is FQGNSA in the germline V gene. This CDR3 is CASSLVSGGSTDTQYF. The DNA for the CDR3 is TGTGCCAGCAGCTTAGTAAGCGGAGGAAGCACAGATACGCAGTATTTT.

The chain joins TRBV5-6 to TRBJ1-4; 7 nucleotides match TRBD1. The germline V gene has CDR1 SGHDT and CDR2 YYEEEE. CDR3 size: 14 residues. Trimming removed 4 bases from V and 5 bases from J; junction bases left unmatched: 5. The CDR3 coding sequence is TGTGCCAGCAGCCACAGGGGCGTCAATGAAAAACTGTTTTTT. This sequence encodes CASSHRGVNEKLFF.

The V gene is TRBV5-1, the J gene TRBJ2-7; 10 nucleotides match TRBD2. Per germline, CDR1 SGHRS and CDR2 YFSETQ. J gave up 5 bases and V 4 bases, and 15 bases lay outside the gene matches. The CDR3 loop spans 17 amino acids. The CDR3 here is CASSEKLAGRVTDEQYF. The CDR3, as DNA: TGCGCCAGCAGCGAGAAACTAGCGGGAAGGGTAACGGACGAGCAGTACTTC. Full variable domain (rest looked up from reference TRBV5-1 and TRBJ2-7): KAGVTQTPRYLIKTRGQQVTLSCSPISGHRSVSWYQQTPGQGLQFLFEYFSETQRNKGNFPGRFSGRQFSNSRSEMNVSTLELGDSALYLCASSEKLAGRVTDEQYFGPGTRLTVT.

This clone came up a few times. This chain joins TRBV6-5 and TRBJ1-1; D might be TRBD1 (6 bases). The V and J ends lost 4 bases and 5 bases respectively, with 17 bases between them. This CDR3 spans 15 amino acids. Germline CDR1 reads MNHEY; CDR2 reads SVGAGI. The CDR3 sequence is CASSSLRGLGTEAFF. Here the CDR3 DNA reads TGTGCCAGCAGTTCGCTCAGGGGTTTAGGGACTGAAGCTTTCTTT.

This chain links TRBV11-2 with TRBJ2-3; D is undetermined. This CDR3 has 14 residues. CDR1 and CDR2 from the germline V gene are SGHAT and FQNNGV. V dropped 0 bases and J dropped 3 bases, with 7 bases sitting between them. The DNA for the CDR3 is TGTGCCAGCAGCTTAGAAATCCCTACAGATACGCAGTATTTT. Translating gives CASSLEIPTDTQYF.

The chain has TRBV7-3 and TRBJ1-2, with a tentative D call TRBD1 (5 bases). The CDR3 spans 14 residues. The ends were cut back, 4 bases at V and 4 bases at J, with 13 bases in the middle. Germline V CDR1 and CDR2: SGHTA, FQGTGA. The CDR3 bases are TGTGCCAGCAGCTCCTCGGGCAGGGCCTATGGCTACACCTTC. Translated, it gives CASSSSGRAYGYTF. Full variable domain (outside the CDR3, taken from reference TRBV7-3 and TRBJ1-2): GAGVSQTPSNKVTEKGKYVELRCDPISGHTALYWYRQSLGQGPEFLIYFQGTGAADDSGLPNDRFFAVRPEGSVSTLKIQRTERGDSAVYLCASSSSGRAYGYTFGSGTRLTVV.

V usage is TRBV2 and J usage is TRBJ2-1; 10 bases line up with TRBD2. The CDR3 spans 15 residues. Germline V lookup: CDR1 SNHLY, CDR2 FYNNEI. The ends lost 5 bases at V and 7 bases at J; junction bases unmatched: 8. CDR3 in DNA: TGTGCCAGCAGTTATTCTAGCGGGAGAGGGAATGAGCAGTTCTTC. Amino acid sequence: CASSYSSGRGNEQFF.

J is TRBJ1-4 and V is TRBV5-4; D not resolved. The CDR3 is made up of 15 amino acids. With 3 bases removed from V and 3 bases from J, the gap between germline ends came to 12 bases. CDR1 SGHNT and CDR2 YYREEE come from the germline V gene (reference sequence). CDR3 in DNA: TGTGCCAGCAGCTCCTCATACGAGGCTAATGAAAAACTGTTTTTT. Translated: CASSSSYEANEKLFF.

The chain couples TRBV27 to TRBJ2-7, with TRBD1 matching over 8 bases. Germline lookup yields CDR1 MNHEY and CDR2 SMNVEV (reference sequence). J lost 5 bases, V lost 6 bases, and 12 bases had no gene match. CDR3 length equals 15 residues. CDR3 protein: CASSPDRGLGHEQYF. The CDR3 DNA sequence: TGTGCCAGCAGCCCCGACAGGGGTCTAGGCCACGAGCAGTACTTC.

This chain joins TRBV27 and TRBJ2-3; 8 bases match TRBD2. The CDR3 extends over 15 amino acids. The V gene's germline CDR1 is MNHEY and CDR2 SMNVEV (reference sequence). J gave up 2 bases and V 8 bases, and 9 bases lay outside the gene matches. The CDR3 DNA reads TGTGCCAGCGGAGCCCTAGCGGGCTTCACAGATACGCAGTATTTT. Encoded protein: CASGALAGFTDTQYF.

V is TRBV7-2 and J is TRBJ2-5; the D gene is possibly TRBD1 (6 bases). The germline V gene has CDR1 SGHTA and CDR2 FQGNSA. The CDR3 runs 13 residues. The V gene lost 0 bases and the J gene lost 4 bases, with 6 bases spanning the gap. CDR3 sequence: CASSLARGETQYF. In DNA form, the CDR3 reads TGTGCCAGCAGCTTAGCCAGGGGAGAGACCCAGTACTTC.